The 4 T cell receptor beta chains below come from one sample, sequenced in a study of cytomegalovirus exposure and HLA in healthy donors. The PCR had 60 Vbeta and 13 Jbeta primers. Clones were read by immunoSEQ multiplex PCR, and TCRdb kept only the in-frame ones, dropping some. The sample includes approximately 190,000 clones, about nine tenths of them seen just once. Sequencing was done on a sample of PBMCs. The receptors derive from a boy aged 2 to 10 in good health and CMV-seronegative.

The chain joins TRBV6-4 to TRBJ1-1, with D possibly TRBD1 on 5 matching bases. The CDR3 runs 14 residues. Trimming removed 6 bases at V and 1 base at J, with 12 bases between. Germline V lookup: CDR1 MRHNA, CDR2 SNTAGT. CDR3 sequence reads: CASRGRLGNTEAFF. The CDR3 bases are TGTGCCAGCAGGGGGCGGCTAGGGAACACTGAAGCTTTCTTT.

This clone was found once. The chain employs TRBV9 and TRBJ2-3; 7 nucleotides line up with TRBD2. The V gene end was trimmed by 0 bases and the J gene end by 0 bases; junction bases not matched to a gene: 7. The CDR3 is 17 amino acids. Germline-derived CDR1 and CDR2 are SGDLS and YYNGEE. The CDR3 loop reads CASSVGPRGSSTDTQYF. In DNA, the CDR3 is TGTGCCAGCAGCGTAGGCCCGCGGGGGAGTAGCACAGATACGCAGTATTTT.

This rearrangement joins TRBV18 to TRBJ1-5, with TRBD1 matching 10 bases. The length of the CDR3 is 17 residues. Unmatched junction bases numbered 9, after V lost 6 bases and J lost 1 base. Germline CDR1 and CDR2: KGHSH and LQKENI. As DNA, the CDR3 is TGTGCCAGCTCCCAGACAGGGACAGGGGTAAGCAATCAGCCCCAGCATTTT. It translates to CASSQTGTGVSNQPQHF. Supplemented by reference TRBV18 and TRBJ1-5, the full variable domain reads NAGVMQNPRHLVRRRGQEARLRCSPMKGHSHVYWYRQLPEEGLKFMVYLQKENIIDESGMPKERFSAEFPKEGPSILRIQQVVRGDSAAYFCASSQTGTGVSNQPQHFGDGTRLSIL.

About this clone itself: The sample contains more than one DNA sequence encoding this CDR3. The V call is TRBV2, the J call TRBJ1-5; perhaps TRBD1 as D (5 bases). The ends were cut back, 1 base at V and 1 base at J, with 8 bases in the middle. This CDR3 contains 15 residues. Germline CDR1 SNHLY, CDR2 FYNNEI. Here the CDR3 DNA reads TGTGCCAGCAGTGAAGATGGGGGGAGCAATCAGCCCCAGCATTTT. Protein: CASSEDGGSNQPQHF.